This entry is about one T cell receptor beta chain. The antigen remains unidentified. Germline V lookup: CDR1 KGHDR, CDR2 SFDVKD. Trimming shortened V by 6 bases and J by 7 bases, and 11 bases separated the two germline ends. The CDR3 is 13 amino acids. Sorting selected naive CD8 T cells with a CD8+CD4-CCR7+CD45RA+ phenotype. As previously described, bulk TCR libraries were made using listed TCR primers. Each CDR3 protein gets one entry after TCRdb re-called the PCR reads with MiXCR. The top ten clones hold roughly 0.94% of a sample with some 97,000 distinct CDR3 sequences, 20% to 25% of them seen once. This entry is derived from a study of molecular identifiers for immune sequencing clone quantification. Study results and limitations: In naive cells, clones above 20 RNA copies held under 1% of molecules, whereas in effector cells they held over 98%. Highly expanded clone sizes could be underestimated by identical TCR molecules sharing a barcode.

This receptor was obtained from a human donor in good health. Some libraries in this study had Jurkat cell RNA spiked in. Material for sequencing was naive CD8+ T cells from blood, with Jurkat cell RNA spiked in. Subset noted: FACS-sorted CD8+CD4-CCR7+CD45RA+ naive T cells. The chain is built from TRBV24-1 and TRBJ2-2; no firm D call. Written as DNA, the CDR3 is TGTGCCACCAGTCCGAGTGTTAGCGGGGAGCTGTTTTTT. The encoded protein is CATSPSVSGELFF.